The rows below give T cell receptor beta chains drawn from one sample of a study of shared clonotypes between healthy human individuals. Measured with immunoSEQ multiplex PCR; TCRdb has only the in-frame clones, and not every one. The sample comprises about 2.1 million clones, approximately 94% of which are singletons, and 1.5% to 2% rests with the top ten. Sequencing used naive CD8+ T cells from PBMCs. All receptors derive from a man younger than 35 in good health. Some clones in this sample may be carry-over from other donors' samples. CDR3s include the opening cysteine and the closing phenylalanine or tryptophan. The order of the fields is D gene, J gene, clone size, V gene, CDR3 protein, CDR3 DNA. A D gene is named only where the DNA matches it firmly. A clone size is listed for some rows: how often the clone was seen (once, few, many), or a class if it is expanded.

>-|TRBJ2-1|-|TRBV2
CASSDLLSVAEQFF
TGTGCCAGCAGTGACCTTTTGTCGGTCGCTGAGCAGTTCTTC
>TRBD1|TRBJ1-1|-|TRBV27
CASSRSTGGVTEAFF
TGTGCCAGCAGTAGATCGACAGGGGGCGTCACTGAAGCTTTCTTT
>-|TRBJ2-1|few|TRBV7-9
CASSLGADNEQFF
TGTGCCAGCAGCTTAGGGGCGGACAATGAGCAGTTCTTC
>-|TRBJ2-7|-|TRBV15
CATSRLSGTTYEQYF
TGTGCCACCAGCAGACTTTCCGGGACAACTTACGAGCAGTACTTC
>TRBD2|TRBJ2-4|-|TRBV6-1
CASSEAVWRETSKNIQYF
TGTGCCAGCAGTGAAGCGGTCTGGCGGGAGACTTCCAAAAACATTCAGTACTTC
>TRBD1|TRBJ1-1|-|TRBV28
CASFRDRVFRDTEAFF
TGTGCCAGCTTCCGGGACAGGGTATTTAGAGACACTGAAGCTTTCTTT
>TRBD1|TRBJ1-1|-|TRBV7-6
CASSEGPGGGNTEAFF
TGTGCCAGCAGCGAAGGGCCAGGGGGGGGGAACACTGAAGCTTTCTTT
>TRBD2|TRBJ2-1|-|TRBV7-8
CASSLRLAGFTSEQFF
TGTGCCAGCAGCTTAAGACTAGCGGGCTTCACCAGTGAGCAGTTCTTC
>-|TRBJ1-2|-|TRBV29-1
CSVETGEGRNYGYTF
TGCAGCGTTGAGACTGGGGAGGGGAGGAACTATGGCTACACCTTC
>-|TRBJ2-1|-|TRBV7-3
CASSPQGLANNEQFF
TGTGCCAGCAGCCCGCAGGGACTGGCCAACAATGAGCAGTTCTTC
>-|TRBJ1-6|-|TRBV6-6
CASSPGNPPLHF
TGTGCCAGCAGCCCGGGGAATCCACCCCTCCACTTT
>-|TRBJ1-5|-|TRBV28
CASSRRDTNQPQHF
TGTGCCAGCAGTCGCCGGGACACCAATCAGCCCCAGCATTTT
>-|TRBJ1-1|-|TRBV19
CASIWGTTAAFF
TGTGCCAGTATCTGGGGGACGACTGCGGCTTTCTTT
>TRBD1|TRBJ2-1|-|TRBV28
CASSRVRTGGIFGEQFF
TGTGCCAGCAGTAGGGTGAGGACAGGCGGAATCTTCGGTGAGCAGTTCTTC
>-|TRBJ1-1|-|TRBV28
CASSFGGGFEAFF
TGTGCCAGCAGTTTCGGGGGCGGGTTTGAAGCTTTCTTT
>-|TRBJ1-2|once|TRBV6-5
CASSYSGTDYGYTF
TGTGCCAGCAGTTACTCTGGGACGGACTATGGCTACACCTTC
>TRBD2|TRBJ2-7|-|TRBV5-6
CASSPWTSGGSAEKYF
TGTGCCAGCAGCCCATGGACTAGCGGGGGTTCCGCCGAGAAGTACTTC
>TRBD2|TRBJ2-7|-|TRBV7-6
CASSLGGSNEQYF
TGTGCCAGCAGCTTAGGCGGGAGTAACGAGCAGTACTTC
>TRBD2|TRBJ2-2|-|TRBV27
CASSSPTARGRGVAGELFF
TGTGCCAGCAGTTCCCCCACAGCTCGCGGGAGGGGGGTGGCCGGGGAGCTGTTTTTT
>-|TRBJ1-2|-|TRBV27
CASRGGTLHDGYTF
TGTGCCAGCAGAGGCGGGACTTTACACGATGGCTACACCTTC
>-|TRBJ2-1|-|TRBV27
CASSQGLEQFF
TGTGCCAGCAGTCAGGGACTTGAGCAGTTCTTC
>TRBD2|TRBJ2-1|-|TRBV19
CASSWLAGGYNEQFF
TGTGCCAGTAGTTGGTTAGCGGGAGGGTACAATGAGCAGTTCTTC
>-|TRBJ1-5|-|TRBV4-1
CASSQRTGTQTNQPQHF
TGCGCCAGCAGCCAACGAACTGGGACCCAAACGAATCAGCCCCAGCATTTT
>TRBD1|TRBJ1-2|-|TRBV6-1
CASSGTVGTGGGYGYTF
TGTGCCAGCAGTGGGACCGTAGGGACAGGGGGCGGCTATGGCTACACCTTC
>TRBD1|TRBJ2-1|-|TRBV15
CATSRDGDRDNEQFF
TGTGCCACCAGCAGAGATGGGGACAGAGACAATGAGCAGTTCTTC
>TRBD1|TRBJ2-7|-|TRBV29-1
CSVVGTANSYEQYF
TGCAGCGTTGTCGGGACAGCGAACTCCTACGAGCAGTACTTC
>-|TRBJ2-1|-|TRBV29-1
CSVDRPANEQFF
TGCAGCGTTGATCGGCCCGCTAATGAGCAGTTCTTC
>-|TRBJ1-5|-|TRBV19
CASSMGGSQLHF
TGTGCCAGTAGTATGGGAGGGAGCCAACTACATTTT
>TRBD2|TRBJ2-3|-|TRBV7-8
CASIGLAGVRDTQYF
TGTGCCAGCATCGGACTAGCGGGAGTCCGGGATACGCAGTATTTT
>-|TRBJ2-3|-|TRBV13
CASSLVSARGTDTQYF
TGTGCCAGCAGCTTAGTTTCGGCTCGTGGCACAGATACGCAGTATTTT
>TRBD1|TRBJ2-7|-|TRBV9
CASSVGQGVSYEQYF
TGTGCCAGCAGCGTAGGACAGGGGGTCTCCTACGAGCAGTACTTC
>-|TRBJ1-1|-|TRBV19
CASSPTAGINTEAFF
TGTGCCAGTAGTCCGACCGCTGGGATCAACACTGAAGCTTTCTTT
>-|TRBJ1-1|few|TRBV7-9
CASRATLNTEAFF
TGTGCCAGCAGAGCGACATTGAACACTGAAGCTTTCTTT
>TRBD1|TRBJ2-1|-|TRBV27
CATWDRGNEQFF
TGTGCCACCTGGGACAGGGGAAATGAGCAGTTCTTC
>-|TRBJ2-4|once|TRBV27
CASSLSYDRFLAKNIQYF
TGTGCCAGCAGTTTATCCTATGACCGTTTTTTAGCCAAAAACATTCAGTACTTC
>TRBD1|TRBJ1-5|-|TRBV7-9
CASSPPGTGAPYPQHF
TGTGCCAGCAGCCCCCCCGGGACAGGGGCCCCTTATCCCCAGCATTTT
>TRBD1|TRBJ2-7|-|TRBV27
CASSSIPGQGHEQYF
TGTGCCAGCAGTTCGATACCGGGACAGGGCCACGAGCAGTACTTC
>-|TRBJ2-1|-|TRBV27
CASSLLLLTGLHNEQFF
TGTGCCAGCAGTTTATTACTTCTCACCGGGCTCCACAATGAGCAGTTCTTC
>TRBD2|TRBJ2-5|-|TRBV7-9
CASSSGLAGKETQYF
TGTGCCAGCAGTTCGGGACTAGCGGGAAAAGAGACCCAGTACTTC
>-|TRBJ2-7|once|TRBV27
CASSPARGEISYEQYF
TGTGCCAGCAGTCCCGCCCGGGGTGAGATATCCTACGAGCAGTACTTC
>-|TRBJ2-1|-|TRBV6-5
CASSPGVSSYNEQFF
TGTGCCAGCAGTCCCGGGGTGAGCTCCTACAATGAGCAGTTCTTC
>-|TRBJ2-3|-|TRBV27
CASSLSLTDTQYF
TGTGCCAGCAGTTTATCTTTAACAGATACGCAGTATTTT
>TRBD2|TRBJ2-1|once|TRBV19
CASSWGLVINEQFF
TGTGCCAGTAGTTGGGGACTAGTGATCAATGAGCAGTTCTTC
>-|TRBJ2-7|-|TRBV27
CASSLSSSGEQYF
TGTGCCAGCAGTTTATCGAGTTCGGGGGAGCAGTACTTC
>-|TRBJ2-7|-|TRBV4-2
CASSPGHNYEQYF
TGTGCCAGCAGCCCCGGACACAACTACGAGCAGTACTTC
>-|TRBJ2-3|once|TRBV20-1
CSVPSADTQYF
TGCAGTGTCCCCTCAGCAGATACGCAGTATTTT
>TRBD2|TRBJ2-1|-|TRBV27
CASSPELAGAYNEQFF
TGTGCCAGCAGTCCCGAACTAGCGGGAGCCTACAATGAGCAGTTCTTC